The 3 T cell receptor beta chains below come from one sample, sequenced in a study of T cell responses to AZD1222 COVID-19 vaccine. The table came from immunoSEQ multiplex PCR; TCRdb's copy has only in-frame clones and leaves some out. The sample has 110,000 to 150,000 clones, 90% to 95% seen once; the top ten hold about 8.6%. The source was peripheral blood, collected on day 0 of AZD1222 vaccination. Source of these receptors: an adult in good health.

The gene calls are TRBV7-9 and TRBJ2-7; no firm D call. The CDR3 loop spans 13 amino acids. Trimming pared 5 bases from V and 3 bases from J, leaving 11 bases between. The V gene's germline CDR1 is SEHNR and CDR2 FQNEAQ (reference sequence). CDR3 sequence (DNA): TGTGCCAGCAGCACCTTAGCCTTCTACGAGCAGTACTTC. Protein: CASSTLAFYEQYF.

The chain links TRBV6-5 to TRBJ2-1, with D possibly being TRBD1 (6 bases). CDR3 length: 15 amino acids. The V gene's germline CDR1 is MNHEY and CDR2 SVGAGI. Trimming pared 5 bases from V and 4 bases from J, leaving 15 bases between. CDR3 coding DNA: TGTGCCAGCAGTCGAGAGGGCCAGGGGTACAATGAGCAGTTCTTC. Protein sequence: CASSREGQGYNEQFF.

The chain couples TRBV18 to TRBJ2-7; D possibly matches TRBD1 or TRBD2 (5 bases each). Germline assignment: CDR1 KGHSH and CDR2 LQKENI. The CDR3 runs 16 residues. The germline V and J ends were trimmed by 3 bases and 2 bases, with 17 bases remaining between them. The DNA for the CDR3 is TGTGCCAGCTCACCGATTCCCGGGACGCGTGCCTACGAGCAGTACTTC. This gives the protein CASSPIPGTRAYEQYF.